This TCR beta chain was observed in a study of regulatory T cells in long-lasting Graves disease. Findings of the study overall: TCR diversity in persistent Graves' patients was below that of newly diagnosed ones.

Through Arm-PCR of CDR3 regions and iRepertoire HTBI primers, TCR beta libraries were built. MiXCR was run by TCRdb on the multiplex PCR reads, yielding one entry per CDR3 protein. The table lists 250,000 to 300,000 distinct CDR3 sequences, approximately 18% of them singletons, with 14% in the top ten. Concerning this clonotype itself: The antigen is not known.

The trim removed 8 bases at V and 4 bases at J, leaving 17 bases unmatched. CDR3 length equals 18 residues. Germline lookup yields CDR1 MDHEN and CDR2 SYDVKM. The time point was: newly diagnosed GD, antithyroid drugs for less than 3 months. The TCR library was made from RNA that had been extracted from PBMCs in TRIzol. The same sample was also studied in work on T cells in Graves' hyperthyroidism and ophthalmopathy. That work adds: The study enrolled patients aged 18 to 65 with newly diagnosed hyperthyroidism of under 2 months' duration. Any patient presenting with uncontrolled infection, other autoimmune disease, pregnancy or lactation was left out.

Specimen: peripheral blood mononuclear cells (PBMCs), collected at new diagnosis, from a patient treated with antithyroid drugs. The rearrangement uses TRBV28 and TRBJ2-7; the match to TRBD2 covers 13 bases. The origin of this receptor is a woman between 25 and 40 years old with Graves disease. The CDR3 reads CASAGLTSGRLVRYEQYF. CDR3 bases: TGTGCCAGCGCGGGATTGACTAGCGGGAGGTTAGTTCGATACGAGCAGTACTTC.